This is a list of T cell receptor beta chains from one sample in a study of spatial heterogeneity in lung cancer. Each CDR3 protein is one row after TCRdb ran MiXCR on the 5' RACE reads. The sample lists roughly 17,000 distinct CDR3 sequences; about a fifth were seen once. Specimen: PBMCs, collected at surgery. Source of these receptors: a female donor with early-stage non-small cell lung cancer. Both conserved end residues are part of each CDR3. A D gene is named only where the DNA matches it firmly. The size of a clone is reported for some rows only, either as once, few or many, or as a class for expanded clones.

>TRBV6-6|many|TRBJ2-3|NA
CASSYSEGRRTDTQYF
TGTGCCAGCAGTTACTCGGAGGGAAGACGCACAGATACGCAGTATTTT
>TRBV7-3|many|TRBJ1-2|TRBD1
CASSSGQGYGYTF
TGTGCCAGCAGCTCCGGACAGGGTTATGGCTACACCTTC
>TRBV4-3|NA|TRBJ1-1|TRBD1
CASSQTGGADTEAFF
TGCGCCAGCAGCCAGACAGGGGGCGCGGACACTGAAGCTTTCTTT
>TRBV6-5|many|TRBJ1-4|NA
CASRRGGNEKLFF
TGTGCCAGCAGGCGGGGGGGCAATGAAAAACTGTTTTTT
>TRBV4-2|many|TRBJ1-1|NA
CASSQDPGRMNTEAFF
TGTGCCAGCAGCCAAGATCCCGGACGGATGAACACTGAAGCTTTCTTT
>TRBV6-6|many|TRBJ2-7|NA
CATRQGATIPEQYF
TGTGCCACCCGGCAAGGGGCCACGATACCCGAGCAGTACTTC
>TRBV11-2|many|TRBJ2-1|TRBD1
CASSLVLGQGTNEQFF
TGTGCCAGCAGCTTAGTTCTGGGACAGGGGACCAATGAGCAGTTCTTC
>TRBV30|medium-sized|TRBJ1-1|NA
CAWIDLGFRTEAFF
TGTGCCTGGATTGATTTGGGGTTCAGGACTGAAGCTTTCTTT
>TRBV3-1|NA|TRBJ2-4|TRBD2
CASSHLLTSGDKNIQYF
TGTGCCAGCAGCCACCTTCTGACTAGCGGAGACAAAAACATTCAGTACTTC
>TRBV24-1|medium-sized|TRBJ2-1|NA
CATSSTRAREEQFF
TGTGCCACCAGTTCAACAAGGGCGAGGGAAGAGCAGTTCTTC
>TRBV28|once|TRBJ2-2|NA
CATRAGELFF
TGTGCCACCCGAGCCGGGGAGCTGTTTTTT
>TRBV12-2|NA|TRBJ1-5|NA
CASRLFQPQHF
TGTGCAAGTCGCTTATTTCAGCCCCAGCATTTT
>TRBV4-3|many|TRBJ1-2|NA
CASSHSGRGYGYTF
TGCGCCAGCAGCCATTCCGGCAGGGGCTATGGCTACACCTTC
>TRBV2|few|TRBJ1-2|TRBD1
CASSGRRGQNYGYTF
TGTGCCAGCAGTGGCCGGCGGGGACAGAACTATGGCTACACCTTC
>TRBV5-7|many|TRBJ1-5|TRBD1
CASSPSDRGNQPQHF
TGTGCCAGCAGCCCCTCGGACAGGGGCAATCAGCCCCAGCATTTT
>TRBV7-8|medium-sized|TRBJ1-2|TRBD1
CASSLEGQGTYYGYTF
TGTGCCAGCAGCTTAGAGGGACAGGGGACATACTATGGCTACACCTTC
>TRBV7-2|many|TRBJ2-5|NA
CASSLVAAQETQYF
TGTGCCAGCAGCTTAGTGGCGGCGCAAGAGACCCAGTACTTC
>TRBV5-6|many|TRBJ2-1|TRBD2
CASSHLAGVVGEQFF
TGTGCCAGCAGCCACCTAGCGGGAGTTGTAGGTGAGCAGTTCTTC
>TRBV4-3|many|TRBJ2-1|NA
CASSQDWGAGKYNEQFF
TGCGCCAGCAGCCAAGATTGGGGGGCGGGCAAATACAATGAGCAGTTCTTC
>TRBV28|many|TRBJ2-2|NA
CASTSPGYANTGELFF
TGTGCCAGCACCAGCCCTGGCTACGCGAACACCGGGGAGCTGTTTTTT
>TRBV3-1|NA|TRBJ2-1|NA
CASSQEAGPHNEQFF
TGTGCCAGCAGCCAAGAGGCAGGGCCCCACAATGAGCAGTTCTTC
>TRBV4-3|many|TRBJ1-5|NA
CASSQDRGFLDQPQHF
TGCGCCAGCAGCCAAGATAGAGGGTTCCTCGATCAGCCCCAGCATTTT
>TRBV28|medium-sized|TRBJ1-4|TRBD1
CASSSDREMNEKLFF
TGTGCCAGCAGTTCAGACAGGGAAATGAATGAAAAACTGTTTTTT
>TRBV5-1|many|TRBJ2-2|NA
CASSAGTGGELFF
TGCGCCAGCAGCGCGGGGACGGGCGGGGAGCTGTTTTTT
>TRBV5-6|many|TRBJ2-2|NA
CASSLQDTGELFF
TGTGCCAGCAGCTTACAGGACACCGGGGAGCTGTTTTTT
>TRBV27|many|TRBJ2-1|NA
CASSLSAGSHHNEQFF
TGTGCCAGCAGTTTATCGGCGGGATCCCACCACAATGAGCAGTTCTTC